These 2 T cell receptor beta chains share one sample of origin, sequenced in a study of siplizumab effects on memory and regulatory T cells. The protocol was immunoSEQ multiplex PCR, while the TCRdb copy is restricted to in-frame clones and leaves out a portion. This sample has over 60,000 clones, with about 90% found just once. The sequencing input was CD8+ T cells sorted from blood. The receptors come from a human donor in good health.

This clone was observed once. This rearrangement joins TRBV9 to TRBJ2-3, with TRBD1 matching over 7 bases. Germline V gives CDR1 SGDLS, CDR2 YYNGEE. Trimming at V came to 3 bases and at J to 2 bases, leaving 6 bases not matched to a gene. This CDR3 comprises 15 residues. The CDR3 region is CASSAYGTVTDTQYF. As DNA, the CDR3 is TGTGCCAGCAGCGCCTACGGGACAGTCACAGATACGCAGTATTTT.

The CDR3 DNA is TGTGCCAGCAGCCCGGGACCCGTAGTCCCCGAAAAACTGTTTTTT. Amino acids: CASSPGPVVPEKLFF. This chain links TRBV9 with TRBJ1-4, with D possibly being TRBD1 (5 bases). Trimming pared 4 bases from V and 8 bases from J, leaving 18 bases between. Germline CDR1 reads SGDLS; CDR2 reads YYNGEE. CDR3 length: 15 amino acids.